This T cell receptor (beta chain) was captured by sequencing in a study of blood T cell repertoires in COVID-19. For the study at large: Samples came from the United States, Italy and Spain, spanning acute and convalescent COVID-19. PBMCs, B-cell-depleted T cells, or T cells were the source of the cDNA or gDNA that made up the material.

As originally analysed: Reference gene primer amplification gave nucleated cell count estimates. The table came from immunoSEQ multiplex PCR; TCRdb's copy has only in-frame clones and leaves some out. V and J calls plus clone size are reproduced from that table; the DNA served to infer D and trimming. The table lists approximately 170,000 clones, 80% to 90% of them singletons. Germline values: CDR1 MGHRA, CDR2 YSYEKL. The CDR3 extends over 17 amino acids. Trimming cost V 0 bases and J 4 bases; bases outside gene matches: 6. The chain uses TRBV4-1 and TRBJ2-2; 9 bases fit TRBD1. Sequenced input: peripheral blood. The clonotype was recovered from a man aged 18 to 29 with active or convalescent COVID-19. The CDR3 loop is CASSQDRVTGGTGELFF. CDR3 in DNA: TGCGCCAGCAGCCAAGATCGGGTGACAGGGGGCACCGGGGAGCTGTTTTTT.